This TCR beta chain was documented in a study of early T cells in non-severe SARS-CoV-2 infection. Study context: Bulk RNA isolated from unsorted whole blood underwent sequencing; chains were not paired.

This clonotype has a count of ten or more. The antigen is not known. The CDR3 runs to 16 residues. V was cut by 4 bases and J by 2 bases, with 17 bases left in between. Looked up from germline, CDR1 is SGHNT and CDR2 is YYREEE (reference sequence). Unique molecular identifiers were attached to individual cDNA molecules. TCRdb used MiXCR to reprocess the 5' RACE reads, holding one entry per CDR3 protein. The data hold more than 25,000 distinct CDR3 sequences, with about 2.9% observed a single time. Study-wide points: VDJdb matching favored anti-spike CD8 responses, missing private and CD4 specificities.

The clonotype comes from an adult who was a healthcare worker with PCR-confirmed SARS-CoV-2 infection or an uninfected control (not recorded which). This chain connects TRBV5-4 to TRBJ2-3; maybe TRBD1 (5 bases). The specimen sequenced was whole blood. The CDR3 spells CASSMGSGHHTDTQYF. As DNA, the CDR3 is TGTGCCAGCAGCATGGGTTCTGGACACCACACAGATACGCAGTATTTT.